Listed here are 25 T cell receptor beta chains from one sample, sequenced in a study of stem cell transplantation in POMP-related autoinflammatory disease. Sequencing was performed with immunoSEQ multiplex PCR; in TCRdb, only in-frame clones are kept and a portion is missing. Found here are tens of thousands of clones, roughly 90% of them singletons; the top ten hold 0.6% to 0.8%. This specimen consisted of CD4+ T cells from PBMCs, obtained after stem cell transplantation. Receptor source: a human patient with POMP-related autoinflammation and immune dysregulation (PRAID). Part of the T cells may come from the graft donor.

This chain uses TRBV16 with TRBJ2-1; D is ambiguous. V dropped 6 bases and J dropped 4 bases, with 10 bases sitting between them. CDR1 is KGHSY and CDR2 is FQNENV in the germline V gene. CDR3 length equals 13 residues. The CDR3 here is CASRQNVYNEQFF. CDR3 in DNA: TGTGCCAGCAGACAGAACGTTTACAATGAGCAGTTCTTC.

V gene TRBV4-1 combines with J gene TRBJ2-3; 9 nucleotides align to TRBD1. CDR1 and CDR2 (germline): MGHRA, YSYEKL. This CDR3 comprises 17 residues. V was pared by 1 base and J by 2 bases, with 7 bases of the junction left unmatched. The CDR3 DNA is TGCGCCAGCAGCCAAGTCGGACAGGGGCTACTCACAGATACGCAGTATTTT. It codes for CASSQVGQGLLTDTQYF.

The chain combines TRBV6-1 with TRBJ1-1; D not resolved. The CDR3 totals 13 residues. Germline V gene lookup returns CDR1 MNHNS and CDR2 SASEGT. Trimming removed 1 base from V and 4 bases from J, with 7 bases in between. CDR3: CASSEGGGTEAFF. DNA of the CDR3: TGTGCCAGCAGTGAAGGAGGAGGCACTGAAGCTTTCTTT.

V gene TRBV21-1 combines with J gene TRBJ2-7; the table gives TRBD1 as D, unverified against the DNA. TRBV21-1 corresponds to a pseudogene. CDR3 length: 15 residues. CDR3 nucleotides: TGTGCCAGCAGCAAAGGGCCCGGGACAGGCTACGAGCAGTACTTC. Protein: CASSKGPGTGYEQYF.

This chain links TRBV5-1 with TRBJ1-5; 9 positions match TRBD1. Germline V gene sequence: CDR1 SGHRS, CDR2 YFSETQ. The trim removed 1 base at V and 6 bases at J, leaving 5 bases unmatched. The CDR3 runs to 15 residues. The DNA of the CDR3 is TGCGCCAGCAGCTTGTCGGGACAGGGTGGTCAGCCCCAGCATTTT. Translating gives CASSLSGQGGQPQHF.

In this sample, this clone turned up once. This chain uses TRBV5-1 with TRBJ1-2; no clear D. V was cut by 4 bases and J by 4 bases, with 14 bases left in between. Germline lookup yields CDR1 SGHRS and CDR2 YFSETQ. This CDR3 is built from 14 residues. CDR3 protein: CASSPYGAIYGYTF. CDR3 in DNA: TGCGCCAGCAGCCCCTACGGCGCGATCTATGGCTACACCTTC.

The chain uses TRBV18 and TRBJ1-5; 7 nucleotides match TRBD1. V dropped 3 bases and J dropped 4; count of bases not matched to a gene: 9. CDR1 is KGHSH, CDR2 LQKENI, per germline. CDR3 length: 16 residues. Written as DNA, the CDR3 is TGTGCCAGCTCACCCATGTCCAGGGGGGGGAATCAGCCCCAGCATTTT. It encodes CASSPMSRGGNQPQHF.

The chain joins TRBV28 to TRBJ2-5, with D unclear. There are 13 residues in the CDR3. Trimming took 4 bases from V and 2 from J, leaving 8 bases between them. Germline loops: CDR1 MDHEN, CDR2 SYDVKM. CDR3 in DNA: TGTGCCAGCAGTTCTCTTGGACAAGAGACCCAGTACTTC. This gives the protein CASSSLGQETQYF.

This clone was seen a handful of times. V gene TRBV7-3 combines with J gene TRBJ2-1; D is ambiguous. CDR1 is SGHTA, CDR2 FQGTGA, per germline. The CDR3 loop spans 15 amino acids. Trimming took off 1 base at V and 5 bases at J, with 12 bases between the two ends. The CDR3, as DNA: TGTGCCAGCAGCTTAAACCCGGCTGGAGACAATGAGCAGTTCTTC. Its translation: CASSLNPAGDNEQFF.

The chain couples TRBV20-1 to TRBJ1-1, with D hard to call. The CDR3 extends over 8 amino acids. CDR1 is DFQATT and CDR2 is SNEGSKA in the germline V gene (reference sequence). V lost 5 bases to trimming and J lost 10 bases, with 5 bases between them. CDR3: CSAPGAFF. The CDR3, as DNA: TGCAGTGCTCCGGGAGCTTTCTTT.

The chain is built from TRBV28 and TRBJ2-2; tentatively, D is TRBD1 (5 bases). Germline V gene sequence: CDR1 MDHEN, CDR2 SYDVKM. Trimming pared 8 bases from V and 4 bases from J, leaving 11 bases between. The CDR3 covers 13 residues. The CDR3 is CASRQGGTGELFF. CDR3 coding DNA: TGTGCCAGCCGGCAGGGTGGCACCGGGGAGCTGTTTTTT.

The CDR3 reads CASADRGRYNEQFF. CDR3 DNA: TGTGCCAGTGCCGACAGGGGACGGTACAATGAGCAGTTCTTC. The chain carries TRBV19 and TRBJ2-1; 8 bases map to TRBD1. The germline gives CDR1 LNHDA, CDR2 SQIVND (reference sequence). The J segment lost 4 bases and the V segment lost 8 bases, leaving 7 bases of the junction unmatched. The CDR3 loop spans 14 amino acids. The full variable domain, its missing parts supplied by reference TRBV19 and TRBJ2-1, is DGGITQSPKYLFRKEGQNVTLSCEQNLNHDAMYWYRQDPGQGLRLIYYSQIVNDFQKGDIAEGYSVSREKKESFPLTVTSAQKNPTAFYLCASADRGRYNEQFFGPGTRLTVL.

This chain connects TRBV5-6 to TRBJ2-7; D is possibly TRBD2 (5 bases). This CDR3 region has 15 residues. The V end lost 4 bases, the J end lost 0 bases, and 14 bases lay between the germline ends. The germline gives CDR1 SGHDT, CDR2 YYEEEE. The CDR3 here is CASSGVANLSYEQYF. In DNA, the CDR3 is TGTGCCAGCAGCGGAGTAGCGAACCTCTCCTACGAGCAGTACTTC.

This rearrangement joins TRBV19 to TRBJ2-3; no reliable D call. The V gene's germline CDR1 is LNHDA and CDR2 SQIVND (reference sequence). V lost 5 bases and J 0 bases, leaving 9 bases between the germline ends. The CDR3 consists of 14 residues. The CDR3 nucleotides read TGTGCCAGTAGTGAGCTAGTTAGCACAGATACGCAGTATTTT. It translates to CASSELVSTDTQYF.

J is TRBJ1-2 and V is TRBV2, with a possible D match to TRBD1 (5 bases). The CDR3 runs 13 residues. Germline loops: CDR1 SNHLY, CDR2 FYNNEI. The V and J ends lost 8 bases and 4 bases respectively, with 14 bases between them. The CDR3 DNA reads TGTGCCAGCGGGGGGGGTCTGATCTATGGCTACACCTTC. Its translation: CASGGGLIYGYTF.

J is TRBJ1-5 and V is TRBV2, with D possibly TRBD1 on 5 matching bases. V shed 0 bases and J shed 4 bases, with 7 bases lying between them. CDR1 is SNHLY and CDR2 is FYNNEI in the germline V gene. The CDR3 loop spans 14 amino acids. The CDR3 here is CASSEARGNQPQHF. The CDR3 coding sequence is TGTGCCAGCAGTGAAGCGCGGGGGAATCAGCCCCAGCATTTT.

The chain recombines TRBV10-3 with TRBJ2-7; D perhaps matches TRBD1 (6 bases). V was trimmed by 9 bases and J by 4 bases, leaving 13 bases between them. The CDR3 is 12 amino acids. Germline V gene data show CDR1 as ENHRY and CDR2 as SYGVKD. CDR3 nucleotides: TGTGCCATGGGACAAGGGAATTACGAGCAGTACTTC. Protein: CAMGQGNYEQYF.

This clone was detected only once. The rearrangement joins TRBV19 to TRBJ2-1, with 10 bases that match TRBD2. Germline V gives CDR1 LNHDA, CDR2 SQIVND (reference sequence). V gave up 4 bases and J gave up 4 bases; unmatched junction bases: 10. The CDR3 is 17 amino acids. DNA for the CDR3: TGTGCCAGTAGTAAGGCTAGCGGGGGAGTAATTTACAATGAGCAGTTCTTC. Its translation: CASSKASGGVIYNEQFF. The full variable domain, with the rest looked up from reference TRBV19 and TRBJ2-1, is DGGITQSPKYLFRKEGQNVTLSCEQNLNHDAMYWYRQDPGQGLRLIYYSQIVNDFQKGDIAEGYSVSREKKESFPLTVTSAQKNPTAFYLCASSKASGGVIYNEQFFGPGTRLTVL.

The chain couples TRBV27 to TRBJ2-3; D remains unclear. This CDR3 has 14 residues. Germline CDR1 reads MNHEY; CDR2 reads SMNVEV (reference sequence). With 2 bases removed from V and 2 bases from J, the gap between germline ends came to 8 bases. The CDR3 nucleotides read TGTGCCAGCAGTTTAATCGACGCCACAGATACGCAGTATTTT. Amino acids: CASSLIDATDTQYF.

The chain links TRBV28 to TRBJ1-5; D gene ambiguous. Trimming pared 8 bases from V and 2 bases from J, leaving 10 bases between. The CDR3 consists of 13 residues. Germline assignment: CDR1 MDHEN and CDR2 SYDVKM. CDR3 nucleotide sequence: TGTGCCAGCTCGAGAATCGGCAATCAGCCCCAGCATTTT. Its protein product is CASSRIGNQPQHF.

CDR3 sequence reads: CSARTGKSYEQYF. Here the CDR3 DNA reads TGCAGCGCTAGGACAGGCAAATCCTACGAGCAGTACTTC. V and J are TRBV29-1 and TRBJ2-7; 7 positions agree with TRBD1. The ends lost 7 bases at V and 1 base at J; junction bases unmatched: 7. Germline V gene data show CDR1 as SQVTM and CDR2 as ANQGSEA. The CDR3 extends over 13 amino acids.

The sample holds a few counts of this clone. J is TRBJ1-2 and V is TRBV19, with D possibly matching TRBD1 (6 bases). Trimming pared 4 bases from V and 3 bases from J, leaving 9 bases between. The CDR3 extends over 13 amino acids. Germline V gene lookup returns CDR1 LNHDA and CDR2 SQIVND (reference sequence). CDR3 sequence reads: CASSTRGDYGYTF. The CDR3 DNA reads TGTGCCAGTAGTACCAGGGGTGACTATGGCTACACCTTC.

The chain recombines TRBV5-1 with TRBJ1-6; tentatively, D is TRBD1 (5 bases). Germline V gives CDR1 SGHRS, CDR2 YFSETQ. The CDR3 is 16 amino acids. Deletions cut 1 base from V and 7 bases from J, with 15 bases between. Here the CDR3 DNA reads TGCGCCAGCAGCTTGTGGGGGGACCAAGGCAATTCACCCCTCCACTTT. Its protein is CASSLWGDQGNSPLHF.

The rearrangement joins TRBV5-8 to TRBJ1-6, with D tentatively TRBD1 (6 bases). CDR1 is SGHTS, CDR2 YDEGEE, per germline. This CDR3 is 13 amino acids long. V lost 3 bases to trimming and J lost 6 bases, with 7 bases between them. For the CDR3, the DNA is TGTGCCAGCAGCTACAGGGCTAATTCACCCCTCCACTTT. Encoded protein: CASSYRANSPLHF.

This chain uses TRBV5-5 with TRBJ1-2, with a weak D call TRBD1 (6 bases). CDR1 is SGHKS and CDR2 is YYEKEE in the germline V gene (reference sequence). The CDR3 is 15 residues long. Trimming left V 0 bases short and J 7 bases short, with 16 bases between. The CDR3: CASSLVAGVDPGYTF. In DNA form, the CDR3 reads TGTGCCAGCAGCTTGGTCGCAGGGGTGGACCCTGGCTACACCTTC.